Given below is one TCR beta chain in context. Its antigen is not identified. This sample stems from a study of T cells in Graves' hyperthyroidism and ophthalmopathy. RNA transcripts served as the template for amplifying TCR beta CDR3 regions. HTBI primers were used for first-round RT-PCR of the TCR CDR3. TCRdb reprocessed the multiplex PCR reads via MiXCR and lists one record per CDR3 protein. Among 650,000 to 750,000 distinct CDR3 sequences listed, 13% to 15% were seen once. Germline CDR1 reads MDHEN; CDR2 reads SYDVKM. Unmatched junction bases numbered 4, after V lost 5 bases and J lost 10 bases. CDR3 length: 12 residues. Study results and limitations: Within blood appeared most thyroid clonotypes that had expanded above 0.001.

It was uncontrolled infection, other autoimmune disease, pregnancy or lactation that excluded patients. The sequenced sample was blood. The chain combines TRBV28 with TRBJ2-1; 8 bases fit TRBD1. The clonotype originates from a woman aged 18 to 35 with Graves' hyperthyroidism. CDR3 sequence: CASSDRGREQFF. In nucleotides, the CDR3 is TGTGCCAGCAGTGACAGGGGAAGAGAGCAGTTCTTC. Complete variable domain (other parts from reference TRBV28 and TRBJ2-1): DVKVTQSSRYLVKRTGEKVFLECVQDMDHENMFWYRQDPGLGLRLIYFSYDVKMKEKGDIPEGYSVSREKKERFSLILESASTNQTSMYLCASSDRGREQFFGPGTRLTVL.